This T cell receptor (beta chain) originates from a study of blood T cell repertoires in COVID-19. On the study more broadly: Sample material is recorded as cDNA or gDNA derived from T cells, B-cell-depleted T cells, or PBMCs.

J gave up 7 bases and V 2 bases, and 14 bases lay outside the gene matches. The CDR3 has 17 residues. Study members were between about 18 and 95 years old and lived in fewer than 30 US regions. Participants were placed into cohorts based on the clinical history they reported. Cohort 3 recovery required two negative PCRs, clearance, or symptom resolution. Using immunoSEQ multiplex PCR, the repertoire was profiled, and TCRdb retains in-frame clones only, with some absent. Of a few hundred thousand clones in the sample, 70% to 90% were seen once. The sequence was obtained from a woman between 55 and 75 years old who had recovered from COVID-19. This chain joins TRBV23-1 and TRBJ1-3, with 7 bases that match TRBD1. TRBV23-1 is placed among ORFs of uncertain function. The specimen was PBMCs or T cells enriched from blood (not recorded which). The CDR3 DNA reads TGCGCCAGCAGTCAAATGGGACAGTCCAGTTTAAAGAACACCATATATTTT. Amino acids: CASSQMGQSSLKNTIYF.